Below, 26 T cell receptor beta chains from the same sample are listed, as sequenced in a study of blood T cells in healthy people across ages. A J-beta primer mix and a sample-barcoded 5' primer were used in a second PCR of roughly 7 to 12 cycles. Using its own MiXCR run on the 5' RACE reads, TCRdb lists one record per CDR3 protein. The sample yields about 640,000 distinct CDR3 sequences, approximately 59% seen once. The source material was blood. The receptors shown here come from a man aged 55 to 70 in good health.

This chain connects TRBV6-5 to TRBJ1-2; tentative D call: TRBD1 (6 bases). With 5 bases removed from V and 3 bases from J, the gap between germline ends came to 16 bases. Germline V CDR1 and CDR2: MNHEY, SVGAGI. This CDR3 has 15 amino acids. Here the CDR3 DNA reads TGTGCCAGCAGTGGACAGTTCCTTCCACACTATGGCTACACCTTC. As protein: CASSGQFLPHYGYTF.

V and J are TRBV29-1 and TRBJ2-5; 9 positions match TRBD1. The V segment lost 6 bases and the J segment 4 bases; nucleotides outside the gene matches: 6. The CDR3 sequence is 13 residues long. The V gene's germline CDR1 is SQVTM and CDR2 ANQGSEA. The CDR3 DNA follows: TGCAGCGTGAGGACAGGGGCGGGAGAGACCCAGTACTTC. The encoded protein is CSVRTGAGETQYF.

V and J are TRBV5-1 and TRBJ2-3, with 9 bases identical to TRBD1. V lost 4 bases and J lost 6; bases outside the gene matches: 6. Germline V gives CDR1 SGHRS, CDR2 YFSETQ. The CDR3 length is 14 residues. The DNA of the CDR3 is TGCGCCAGCAGCCCGGGGGACAGGGTGGATACGCAGTATTTT. Translation gives CASSPGDRVDTQYF. Filled out from reference TRBV5-1 and TRBJ2-3, the complete variable domain reads KAGVTQTPRYLIKTRGQQVTLSCSPISGHRSVSWYQQTPGQGLQFLFEYFSETQRNKGNFPGRFSGRQFSNSRSEMNVSTLELGDSALYLCASSPGDRVDTQYFGPGTRLTVL.

V and J are TRBV5-1 and TRBJ2-1, with D possibly TRBD2 on 6 matching bases. The CDR3 is made up of 15 amino acids. Trimming removed 4 bases from V and 5 bases from J, with 16 bases in between. Germline CDR1 is SGHRS and CDR2 is YFSETQ. In DNA, the CDR3 is TGCGCCAGCAGCAAGACTAGTCGAGGGCACAATGAGCAGTTCTTC. The encoded protein is CASSKTSRGHNEQFF.

This chain links TRBV4-1 with TRBJ1-2; no definite D call. Per the germline V gene, CDR1 is MGHRA and CDR2 is YSYEKL. Trimming removed 1 base at V and 0 bases at J, with 15 bases between. CDR3 length: 17 residues. This CDR3 is CASSQGPPGPTNYGYTF. CDR3 sequence (DNA): TGCGCCAGCAGCCAAGGGCCGCCGGGCCCAACTAACTATGGCTACACCTTC.

V is TRBV25-1 and J is TRBJ1-2; the D gene is possibly TRBD1 (5 bases). V was cut by 5 bases and J by 4 bases, with 17 bases left in between. CDR3 size: 15 residues. Germline assignment: CDR1 MGHDK and CDR2 SYGVNS. The CDR3 nucleotides read TGTGCCAGCAGTCCCCAGGGACCGGGAGGCTATGGCTACACCTTC. This encodes CASSPQGPGGYGYTF.

The J gene is TRBJ2-1, the V gene TRBV20-1; D might be TRBD2 (5 bases). Germline loops: CDR1 DFQATT, CDR2 SNEGSKA (reference sequence). This CDR3 has 15 amino acids. Trimming took 0 bases from V and 1 from J, leaving 10 bases between them. The CDR3 nucleotides are TGCAGTGCTAGAGATGCGGGCAGATCCTACAATGAGCAGTTCTTC. Its translation: CSARDAGRSYNEQFF.

The chain recombines TRBV6-1 with TRBJ2-3; the match to TRBD1 covers 9 bases. The CDR3 is 15 amino acids. Germline CDR1 MNHNS, CDR2 SASEGT. Germline trimming cut 8 bases from V and 0 bases from J; bases unmatched to any gene: 6. CDR3 sequence (DNA): TGTGCCAGCGGGACAGGGTTAGGCAGCACAGATACGCAGTATTTT. It is translated as CASGTGLGSTDTQYF.

The rearrangement links TRBV20-1 to TRBJ1-1; 10 bases are a match to TRBD1. The CDR3 consists of 13 residues. Germline V gene data show CDR1 as DFQATT and CDR2 as SNEGSKA (reference sequence). Germline trimming cut 5 bases from V and 5 bases from J; bases unmatched to any gene: 5. CDR3 amino acids: CSARDRGWTEAFF. The CDR3, as DNA: TGCAGTGCTCGGGACAGGGGATGGACTGAAGCTTTCTTT.

This rearrangement joins TRBV12-3 or TRBV12-4 to TRBJ2-5; 9 bases are shared with TRBD1. The junction had 16 bases not matched to a gene; V was cut back by 6 bases and J by 11 bases. The CDR3 sequence is 15 residues long. The CDR3 nucleotides are TGTGCCAGCAGCTTGGGGACAGGGCCCCTCAATGAGCAGTACTTC. Its protein is CASSLGTGPLNEQYF.

This clonotype was seen a few times. The chain recombines TRBV20-1 with TRBJ2-7; D perhaps matches TRBD1 (7 bases). The germline V and J ends were trimmed by 1 base and 4 bases, with 14 bases remaining between them. CDR1 and CDR2 (germline): DFQATT, SNEGSKA (reference sequence). The CDR3 extends over 14 amino acids. CDR3 sequence reads: CSARVRGAAYEQYF. The DNA for the CDR3 is TGCAGTGCTAGAGTCAGGGGGGCAGCTTACGAGCAGTACTTC.

On this clonotype itself: The germline gene is not matched at one end of the junction; a read error may be the cause. The chain has TRBV6-5 and TRBJ1-4; D is possibly TRBD1 (5 bases). CDR1 and CDR2 (germline): MNHEY, SVGAGI. The CDR3 extends over 16 amino acids. Here the CDR3 DNA reads TGTGCCAGCATGAGGACGACGGGGCCAACTGATGAAAAACTGTTTTTT. The encoded protein is CASMRTTGPTDEKLFF.

As regards this clonotype: Germline and junction disagree at one end, which may indicate a read error. This sequence joins TRBV20-1 and TRBJ1-6; D is unresolved. There are 12 residues in the CDR3. Germline CDR1 DFQATT, CDR2 SNEGSKA (reference sequence). CDR3 sequence: CSARLTDSPFHF. CDR3 coding DNA: TGCAGTGCTAGACTTACGGATTCACCCTTCCACTTT.

This rearrangement joins TRBV15 to TRBJ2-4; weak D call: TRBD2 (6 bases). The CDR3 loop spans 15 amino acids. The germline CDR1 and CDR2 sequences are LNHNV and YYDKDF (reference sequence). The V end lost 0 bases, the J end lost 15 bases, and 21 bases lay between the germline ends. The CDR3 spells CATSRDSRRDSLGYF. Here the CDR3 DNA reads TGTGCCACCAGCAGAGATTCGCGGCGGGACTCCCTGGGGTACTTC.

Only a few counts were recorded for this clonotype. The chain couples TRBV11-2 to TRBJ2-5, with D possibly being TRBD1 (6 bases). Germline assignment: CDR1 SGHAT and CDR2 FQNNGV. V lost 6 bases and J lost 5, with 10 bases in between. The CDR3 covers 12 residues. This CDR3 is CASRYTGETQYF. The CDR3 DNA reads as TGTGCCAGCAGATACACAGGGGAGACCCAGTACTTC.

The chain recombines TRBV6-1 with TRBJ2-5; D is ambiguous. Germline CDR1 is MNHNS and CDR2 is SASEGT. The ends were cut back, 2 bases at V and 2 bases at J, with 6 bases in the middle. The CDR3 loop spans 13 amino acids. The CDR3 nucleotides read TGTGCCAGCAGTGAACAGGCTCAAGAGACCCAGTACTTC. Its translation is CASSEQAQETQYF.

The V gene is TRBV20-1, the J gene TRBJ2-1; 10 bases align to TRBD2. Germline V gene lookup returns CDR1 DFQATT and CDR2 SNEGSKA (reference sequence). The trim removed 2 bases at V and 6 bases at J, leaving 4 bases unmatched. The CDR3 extends over 14 amino acids. The CDR3 loop reads CSARNERGGNEQFF. Written as DNA, the CDR3 is TGCAGTGCTAGAAACGAGCGGGGGGGCAATGAGCAGTTCTTC.

The sample holds a few counts of this clonotype. The genes are TRBV28 and TRBJ2-4; a possible D gene is TRBD1 (6 bases). This CDR3 has 15 amino acids. Germline V gives CDR1 MDHEN, CDR2 SYDVKM. V shed 2 bases and J shed 0 bases, with 8 bases lying between them. CDR3 in DNA: TGTGCCAGCAGTTTAGGGGGCAGAGCCAAAAACATTCAGTACTTC. Its protein is CASSLGGRAKNIQYF.

The V and J genes are TRBV28 and TRBJ1-2; 7 bases are shared with TRBD1. This CDR3 spans 15 amino acids. Germline V gene sequence: CDR1 MDHEN, CDR2 SYDVKM. V shed 6 bases, J shed 4 bases, and the junction held 11 bases outside the gene matches. CDR3 residues: CASRSTGEVFYGYTF. Here the CDR3 DNA reads TGTGCCAGCAGATCCACAGGGGAGGTCTTCTATGGCTACACCTTC.

This clonotype appeared once. This chain connects TRBV7-9 to TRBJ1-5; possible D gene TRBD1, 6 bases. Germline CDR1 is SEHNR and CDR2 is FQNEAQ (reference sequence). V dropped 1 base and J dropped 5 bases, with 9 bases sitting between them. The CDR3 runs to 14 residues. CDR3 bases: TGTGCCAGCAGCTTAGAGGGGGGCGATCAGCCCCAGCATTTT. Translation: CASSLEGGDQPQHF.

This clonotype showed up just a few times. The chain employs TRBV5-1 and TRBJ2-3, with 8 bases lining up with TRBD1. This CDR3 is built from 16 residues. CDR1 and CDR2 (germline): SGHRS, YFSETQ. V lost 3 bases and J lost 0; bases outside the gene matches: 6. The CDR3 spells CASSSDGQGSTDTQYF. Written as DNA, the CDR3 is TGCGCCAGCAGCTCCGACGGACAGGGTAGCACAGATACGCAGTATTTT.

The table lists this clonotype with a few counts. This chain uses TRBV2 with TRBJ2-1; 11 positions match TRBD2. V was pared by 3 bases and J by 0 bases, with 7 bases of the junction left unmatched. The CDR3 consists of 18 residues. The germline V gene has CDR1 SNHLY and CDR2 FYNNEI. The chain's CDR3 is CASSDLAGGPSSYNEQFF. The DNA for the CDR3 is TGTGCCAGCAGTGACCTAGCGGGGGGCCCAAGCTCCTACAATGAGCAGTTCTTC. Complete variable domain (other parts from reference TRBV2 and TRBJ2-1): EPEVTQTPSHQVTQMGQEVILRCVPISNHLYFYWYRQILGQKVEFLVSFYNNEISEKSEIFDDQFSVERPDGSNFTLKIRSTKLEDSAMYFCASSDLAGGPSSYNEQFFGPGTRLTVL.

The chain uses TRBV20-1 and TRBJ2-7; perhaps TRBD1 as D (5 bases). The J call may be in error: the DNA end matches TRBJ2-5 better. CDR1 is DFQATT, CDR2 SNEGSKA, per germline (reference sequence). This CDR3 is built from 12 residues. The CDR3 sequence: CSATPQEETQYF. The CDR3 region has the DNA TGCAGTGCTACGCCACAGGAAGAGACCCAGTACTTC.

In this sample, this clonotype turned up once. The chain has TRBV20-1 and TRBJ1-2; D may be TRBD1 (5 bases). The CDR3 length is 11 residues. Between the trimmed V and J ends, which lost 3 bases and 8 bases, there was a span of 10 bases. Germline CDR1 and CDR2: DFQATT and SNEGSKA (reference sequence). The CDR3 reads CSARFQGGYTF. In DNA form, the CDR3 reads TGCAGTGCTAGGTTCCAGGGAGGCTACACCTTC.

This chain uses TRBV12-3 or TRBV12-4 with TRBJ2-3; D is unresolved. The CDR3 sequence is 15 residues long. Trimming took off 5 bases at V and 2 bases at J, with 14 bases between the two ends. The CDR3 protein is CASSPGRVHTDTQYF. The CDR3 DNA follows: TGTGCCAGCAGTCCCGGTAGAGTTCACACAGATACGCAGTATTTT.

This sequence joins TRBV7-9 and TRBJ1-2; 7 bases are shared with TRBD1. CDR1 is SEHNR and CDR2 is FQNEAQ in the germline V gene (reference sequence). This CDR3 has 15 residues. V lost 7 bases and J lost 0; bases outside the gene matches: 8. The chain's CDR3 is CASIKGAGANYGYTF. The CDR3 bases are TGTGCCAGCATCAAGGGGGCGGGAGCTAACTATGGCTACACCTTC.